These T cell receptor beta chains were read from a single sample in a study of regulatory and conventional T cells in RAG deficiency. The method was immunoSEQ multiplex PCR; TCRdb's version includes in-frame clones alone and lacks a portion of them. The data hold just over 30,000 clones, with 90% to 97% observed a single time. Separately, the same data were catalogued under a study of regulatory T cells.

Sequences were obtained from CD25- CD4+ T cells sorted from blood. These receptors were collected from a human donor in good health. Both conserved end residues are part of each CDR3. Each record gives: D gene, clone size, J gene, V gene, CDR3 protein, CDR3 DNA. A D gene is named only where the DNA matches it firmly. Part of the rows lack a size; the others show once, few, many or a class for expanded clones.

>.|.|TRBJ2-5|TRBV14
CASSQDRTGRYQETQYF
TGTGCCAGCAGCCAAGATAGAACAGGGCGTTACCAAGAGACCCAGTACTTC
>.|.|TRBJ2-5|TRBV6-1
CASSENTARGTQYF
TGTGCCAGCAGTGAAAATACTGCCAGGGGGACCCAGTACTTC
>.|.|TRBJ2-3|TRBV6-1
CASRLTGGTDTQYF
TGTGCCAGCAGGCTAACTGGGGGGACAGATACGCAGTATTTT
>TRBD1|.|TRBJ1-3|TRBV11-2
CASSQTGGNTIYF
TGTGCCAGCAGCCAGACAGGGGGAAACACCATATATTTT
>TRBD1|once|TRBJ2-2|TRBV7-2
CASTGYRGSVTGELFF
TGTGCCAGCACCGGTTACAGGGGTTCGGTTACCGGGGAGCTGTTTTTT
>.|.|TRBJ1-6|TRBV30
CAWRGPPGSYNSPLHF
TGTGCCTGGAGAGGTCCCCCGGGCTCCTATAATTCACCCCTCCACTTT
>TRBD1|once|TRBJ2-7|TRBV18
CASSPLVGTGGGNEQYF
TGTGCCAGCTCACCACTCGTGGGGACAGGGGGCGGGAACGAGCAGTACTTC
>TRBD1|.|TRBJ1-1|TRBV6-5
CASRTTGGTNTEAFF
TGTGCCAGCAGAACGACAGGGGGGACTAACACTGAAGCTTTCTTT
>TRBD1|.|TRBJ2-5|TRBV19
CASSKLTGGQETQYF
TGTGCCAGTAGTAAGTTGACAGGGGGCCAAGAGACCCAGTACTTC
>.|.|TRBJ2-3|TRBV5-8
CASSAGQRSTDTQYF
TGTGCCAGCAGCGCCGGACAGAGGAGCACAGATACGCAGTATTTT
>TRBD2|.|TRBJ2-3|TRBV6-5
CASSYSAGGRYTQYF
TGTGCCAGCAGTTACTCGGCGGGAGGTCGGTATACGCAGTATTTT
>TRBD1|.|TRBJ2-1|TRBV6-1
CASSKHDRVNEQFF
TGTGCCAGCAGTAAACACGACAGGGTCAATGAGCAGTTCTTC
>TRBD2|.|TRBJ2-5|TRBV12-5
CASGLGLAGGVYQETQYF
TGTGCTAGTGGCTTGGGACTAGCGGGAGGGGTGTACCAAGAGACCCAGTACTTC
>TRBD2|.|TRBJ2-5|TRBV2
CASSGTSGGQETQYF
TGTGCCAGCAGTGGGACTAGCGGGGGGCAAGAGACCCAGTACTTC
>.|.|TRBJ2-5|TRBV27
CASSRMERETQYF
TGTGCCAGCAGCAGAATGGAGAGAGAGACCCAGTACTTC
>TRBD2|.|TRBJ2-1|TRBV5-4
CASSLGGRPYNEQFF
TGTGCCAGCAGCTTAGGCGGGAGACCGTACAATGAGCAGTTCTTC
>.|.|TRBJ2-7|TRBV20-1
CSARGDLQYF
TGCAGTGCTAGGGGGGACTTGCAGTACTTC
>TRBD2|.|TRBJ2-1|TRBV5-4
CASSWILAGGPGEQFF
TGTGCCAGCAGCTGGATTCTAGCGGGAGGGCCCGGTGAGCAGTTCTTC
>TRBD1|.|TRBJ1-4|TRBV6-5
CASKEGDRWQKLFF
TGTGCCAGCAAAGAGGGGGACAGATGGCAAAAACTGTTTTTT
>.|.|TRBJ2-5|TRBV5-6
CASSFFTAVVQETQYF
TGTGCCAGCAGCTTTTTTACGGCGGTTGTTCAGGAGACCCAGTACTTC
>.|.|TRBJ1-1|TRBV19
CASSIESVNTEAFF
TGTGCCAGTAGTATAGAAAGCGTGAACACTGAAGCTTTCTTT
>.|.|TRBJ1-5|TRBV4-2
CASSQGPDQPQHF
TGTGCCAGCAGCCAAGGTCCGGATCAGCCCCAGCATTTT
>.|.|TRBJ1-5|TRBV2
CASSDWGVNQPQHF
TGTGCCAGCAGTGATTGGGGAGTCAATCAGCCCCAGCATTTT
>.|.|TRBJ1-2|TRBV5-5
CASSIIQGPGGYTF
TGTGCCAGCAGCATTATACAGGGCCCGGGAGGCTACACCTTC
>TRBD1|.|TRBJ2-7|TRBV7-9
CASSFTGGSEQYF
TGTGCCAGCAGCTTTACAGGGGGCTCCGAGCAGTACTTC
>TRBD2|.|TRBJ2-7|TRBV5-1
CASSRGLAGGRYEQYF
TGCGCCAGCAGCCGAGGACTAGCGGGAGGGCGTTACGAGCAGTACTTC
>.|.|TRBJ1-6|TRBV6-1
CASSEGGTPNSPLHF
TGTGCCAGCAGTGAAGGGGGCACGCCAAATTCACCCCTCCACTTT
>.|once|TRBJ2-2|TRBV6-5
CASTSPHTGELFF
TGTGCCAGCACTAGTCCCCACACCGGGGAGCTGTTTTTT
>TRBD1|.|TRBJ1-2|TRBV30
CAWSDGAGGHYGYTF
TGTGCCTGGAGTGATGGGGCAGGGGGGCACTATGGCTACACCTTC
>.|.|TRBJ2-6|TRBV7-8
CASSLGGAGANVLTF
TGTGCCAGCAGCCTTGGAGGAGCTGGGGCCAACGTCCTGACTTTC
>TRBD1|.|TRBJ1-2|TRBV11-2
CASSPVNTPGQGNGYTF
TGTGCCAGCAGCCCAGTGAATACCCCGGGACAGGGGAATGGCTACACCTTC
>.|.|TRBJ2-3|TRBV7-2
CASTQSRGDTDTQYF
TGTGCCAGCACCCAAAGTCGGGGAGATACAGATACGCAGTATTTT
>.|once|TRBJ1-1|TRBV2
CASSVAGRTEAFF
TGTGCCAGCAGTGTGGCGGGGAGGACTGAAGCTTTCTTT
>.|.|TRBJ1-4|TRBV6-1
CASSEARENEKLFF
TGTGCCAGCAGTGAAGCGCGAGAGAATGAAAAACTGTTTTTT
>.|.|TRBJ1-5|TRBV30
CAWSGGINRDQPQHF
TGTGCCTGGAGTGGAGGGATAAACCGGGATCAGCCCCAGCATTTT
>TRBD1|.|TRBJ1-2|TRBV4-1
CASSGGTGGYGYTF
TGCGCCAGCAGCGGTGGGACAGGGGGTTATGGCTACACCTTC
>.|.|TRBJ1-4|TRBV27
CASSFRSGGSIIFF
TGTGCCAGCAGTTTCCGCAGCGGGGGAAGCATAATATTTTTT
>.|.|TRBJ1-2|TRBV6-5
CASKQAPGGYGYTF
TGTGCCAGCAAGCAGGCACCCGGGGGCTATGGCTACACCTTC
>TRBD1|.|TRBJ1-1|TRBV7-9
CASSGQGAMNTEAFF
TGTGCCAGCAGCGGACAGGGGGCGATGAACACTGAAGCTTTCTTT
>.|.|TRBJ2-7|TRBV7-3
CASSLTRLDSHEQYF
TGTGCCAGCAGCTTAACGCGACTAGACAGCCACGAGCAGTACTTC
>.|.|TRBJ1-2|TRBV25-1
CASSEPGRDNYGYTF
TGTGCCAGCAGTGAACCCGGCAGGGATAACTATGGCTACACCTTC
>.|once|TRBJ1-5|TRBV30
CAWSVEGRGPQHF
TGTGCCTGGAGTGTCGAAGGGAGGGGGCCCCAGCATTTT
>TRBD2|.|TRBJ2-7|TRBV29-1
CSVASGVYEQYF
TGCAGCGTCGCCAGCGGGGTCTACGAGCAGTACTTC
>TRBD1|.|TRBJ1-1|TRBV5-1
CASSSDRANTEAFF
TGCGCCAGCAGCTCGGACAGGGCGAACACTGAAGCTTTCTTT
>TRBD1|.|TRBJ2-3|TRBV27
CASSPWDRGGDTQYF
TGTGCCAGCAGTCCCTGGGACAGGGGAGGAGATACGCAGTATTTT
>TRBD1|.|TRBJ2-3|TRBV6-4
CATPKMGQGGTMFTDTQYF
TGTGCCACCCCCAAGATGGGACAGGGTGGCACGATGTTCACAGATACGCAGTATTTT
>.|.|TRBJ1-3|TRBV5-5
CASSPGRNGNTIYF
TGTGCCAGCAGCCCCGGTCGTAATGGAAACACCATATATTTT
>TRBD1|once|TRBJ2-7|TRBV30
CAWSAGQGAIYEQYF
TGTGCCTGGAGTGCTGGACAGGGAGCGATCTACGAGCAGTACTTC
>TRBD2|.|TRBJ2-7|TRBV2
CASSEMREGQYF
TGTGCCAGCAGTGAAATGCGGGAGGGGCAGTACTTC
>.|.|TRBJ2-1|TRBV7-7
CASSPAGNEQFF
TGTGCTAGCAGCCCAGCGGGCAATGAGCAGTTCTTC
>TRBD1|.|TRBJ1-3|TRBV25-1
CASSEYAGGIGNTIYF
TGTGCCAGCAGTGAATACGCAGGGGGAATTGGAAACACCATATATTTT
>TRBD1|once|TRBJ2-7|TRBV5-1
CASSLQGAYNEQYF
TGCGCCAGCAGCTTACAGGGGGCTTATAACGAGCAGTACTTC
>.|once|TRBJ1-2|TRBV15
CATSRAEGGYGYTF
TGTGCCACCAGCAGAGCGGAAGGGGGCTATGGCTACACCTTC
>.|.|TRBJ1-5|TRBV12-2
CASRGTDSNQPQHF
TGTGCAAGTCGCGGAACAGATAGCAATCAGCCCCAGCATTTT
>TRBD1|.|TRBJ2-1|TRBV7-2
CASIKQGALYNEQFF
TGTGCCAGCATCAAACAGGGGGCGCTCTACAATGAGCAGTTCTTC
>.|.|TRBJ2-5|TRBV4-1
CASSQGWGGGFETQYF
TGCGCCAGCAGCCAAGGTTGGGGAGGCGGATTCGAGACCCAGTACTTC
>TRBD1|.|TRBJ2-3|TRBV30
CAFESAGTGATDTQYF
TGTGCGTTCGAATCAGCGGGGACAGGGGCCACAGATACGCAGTATTTT
>.|.|TRBJ2-7|TRBV6-5
CASSLPGAGPYEQYF
TGTGCCAGCAGCTTACCCGGTGCAGGGCCCTACGAGCAGTACTTC